What follows describes a single TCR beta chain. Its antigen is not identified. Genomic DNA templated the TCR beta VDJ and CDR3 profiling. TCRdb ran MiXCR on the reads and lists one entry per CDR3 protein. Among approximately 200,000 distinct CDR3 sequences, 60% to 65% were seen once, and the ten largest hold 29%. The sample belongs to a study of CD8+CD57+ T cells in acquired aplastic anemia. The wider study: Sorted cells (CD4+ and CD8+) yielded DNA amounts that averaged approximately 3.2 ug. About 10 million reads, on average, were obtained for CD4+ cells from healthy donors.

J lost 4 bases, V lost 5 bases, and 9 bases had no gene match. Germline V lookup: CDR1 SEHNR, CDR2 FQNEAQ (reference sequence). This CDR3 has 16 residues. General observations from the study: Patients and controls shared under 35 CD8+ CDR3 sequences, highly expressed in patients. CD8+ Simpson's diversity showed no significant patient-control difference.

Sequenced input: sorted CD4+, CD8+, or CD8+CD57+ T cells (not recorded which) from PBMCs. The TCR originated in a human donor in good health. The chain couples TRBV7-9 to TRBJ2-5, with 11 bases matching TRBD2. CDR3 sequence reads: CASSVGVTSGIETQYF. The CDR3 DNA reads TGTGCCAGCAGCGTAGGGGTGACTAGCGGGATAGAGACCCAGTACTTC.